Listed here is a single T cell receptor beta chain. The source of the sample is a study of blood T cell repertoires in COVID-19. Assay: immunoSEQ multiplex PCR; the TCRdb copy retains only in-frame clones and omits some. The table includes roughly 180,000 clones, 82% detected once. This TCR came from a man between 60 and 75 years old who had recovered from COVID-19. Sequencing was performed on PBMCs or T cells enriched from blood (not recorded which).

In DNA form, the CDR3 reads TGTGCCAGCAGTTGGGACAGGGAGGGAGAGCAGTTCTTC. Protein: CASSWDREGEQFF. The chain links TRBV27 to TRBJ2-1, with 9 bases identical to TRBD1. The J segment lost 10 bases and the V segment lost 4 bases, leaving 5 bases of the junction unmatched. This CDR3 contains 13 residues. The germline CDR1 and CDR2 sequences are MNHEY and SMNVEV (reference sequence).